This TCR beta chain is from a study of technical replicates of blood from several donors. Germline values: CDR1 SGHVS, CDR2 FQNEAQ. Trimming left V 5 bases short and J 3 bases short, with 17 bases between. The CDR3 spans 15 residues. Only in-frame clones appear in the TCRdb table, and some are missing; sequencing was by immunoSEQ multiplex PCR. Of 75,000 to 100,000 clones in the sample, 94% were seen once. V is TRBV7-8 and J is TRBJ2-7; TRBD2 might be the D (6 bases). Sequencing used T cells isolated from PBMCs. The sequence came from a human donor in good health. CDR3 nucleotides: TGTGCCAGCAGCCCGACCTGGGGAGGCTACTACGAGCAGTACTTC. Protein sequence: CASSPTWGGYYEQYF.